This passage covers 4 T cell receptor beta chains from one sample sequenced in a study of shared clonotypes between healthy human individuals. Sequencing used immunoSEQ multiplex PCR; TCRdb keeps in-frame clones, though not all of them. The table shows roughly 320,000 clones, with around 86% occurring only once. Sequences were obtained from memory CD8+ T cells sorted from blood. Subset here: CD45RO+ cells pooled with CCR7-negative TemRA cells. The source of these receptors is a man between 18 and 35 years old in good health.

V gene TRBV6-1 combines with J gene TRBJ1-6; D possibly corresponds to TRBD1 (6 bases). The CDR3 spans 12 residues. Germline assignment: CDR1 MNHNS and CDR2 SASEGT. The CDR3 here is CAVQGNNSPLHF. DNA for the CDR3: TGTGCTGTACAGGGTAATAATTCACCCCTCCACTTT.

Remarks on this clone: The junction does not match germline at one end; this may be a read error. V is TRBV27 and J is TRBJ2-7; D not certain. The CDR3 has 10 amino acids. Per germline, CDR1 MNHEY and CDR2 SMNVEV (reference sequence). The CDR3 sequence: CARYELSTDF. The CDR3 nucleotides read TGTGCCAGATATGAACTGTCTACGGACTTC.

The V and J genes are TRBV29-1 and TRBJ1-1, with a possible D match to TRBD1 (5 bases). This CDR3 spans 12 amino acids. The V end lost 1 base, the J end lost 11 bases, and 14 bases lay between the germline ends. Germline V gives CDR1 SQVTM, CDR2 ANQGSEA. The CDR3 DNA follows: TGCAGCGTTGAAGCGGGGGTCCCGGGGGCTTTCTTT. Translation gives CSVEAGVPGAFF. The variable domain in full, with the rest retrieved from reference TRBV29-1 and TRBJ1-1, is SAVISQKPSRDICQRGTSLTIQCQVDSQVTMMFWYRQQPGQSLTLIATANQGSEATYESGFVIDKFPISRPNLTFSTLTVSNMSPEDSSIYLCSVEAGVPGAFFGQGTRLTVV.

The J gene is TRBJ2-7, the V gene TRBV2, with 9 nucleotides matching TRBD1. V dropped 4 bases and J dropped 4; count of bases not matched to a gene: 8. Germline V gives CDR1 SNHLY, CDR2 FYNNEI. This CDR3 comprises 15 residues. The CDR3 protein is CASSVHRTGEYEQYF. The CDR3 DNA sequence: TGTGCCAGCAGTGTACACAGGACAGGGGAGTACGAGCAGTACTTC. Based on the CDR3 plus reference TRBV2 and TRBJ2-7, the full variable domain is EPEVTQTPSHQVTQMGQEVILRCVPISNHLYFYWYRQILGQKVEFLVSFYNNEISEKSEIFDDQFSVERPDGSNFTLKIRSTKLEDSAMYFCASSVHRTGEYEQYFGPGTRLTVT.